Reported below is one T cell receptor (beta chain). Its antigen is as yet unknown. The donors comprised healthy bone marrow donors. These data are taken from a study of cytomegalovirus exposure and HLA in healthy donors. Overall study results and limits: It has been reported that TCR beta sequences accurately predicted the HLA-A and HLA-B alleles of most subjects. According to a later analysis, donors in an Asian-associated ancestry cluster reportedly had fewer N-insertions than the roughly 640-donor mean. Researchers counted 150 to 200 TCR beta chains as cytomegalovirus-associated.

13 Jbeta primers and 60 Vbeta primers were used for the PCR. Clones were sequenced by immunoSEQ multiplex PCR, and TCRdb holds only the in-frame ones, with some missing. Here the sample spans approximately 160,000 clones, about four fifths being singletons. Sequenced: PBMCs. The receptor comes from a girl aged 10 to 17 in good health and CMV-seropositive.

The DNA for the CDR3 is TGTGCCAGCAGTGAATTCCCCGGGTCCTATGGCTACACCTTC. Translated, it gives CASSEFPGSYGYTF. This chain links TRBV2 with TRBJ1-2, with D hard to call. Germline CDR1 SNHLY, CDR2 FYNNEI. V lost 2 bases and J 4 bases, leaving 11 bases between the germline ends. This CDR3 has 14 residues.